The 18 T cell receptor beta chains reported below all come from one sample, sequenced in a study of follicular helper T cells after annual influenza vaccination. Method: immunoSEQ multiplex PCR; TCRdb's copy keeps in-frame clones and lacks some. The sample carries some 9,800 clones, 75% to 90% recorded once. The time point here: 2015-2016 season, 7 days after influenza vaccination. Sequencing was performed on CXCR5- memory CD4+ T cells sorted from blood, taken 7 days after influenza vaccination. Receptors were obtained from an adult who received the influenza vaccine.

The rearrangement joins TRBV2 to TRBJ2-3; 10 nucleotides align to TRBD2. J was trimmed by 6 bases and V by 3 bases; bases with no gene match: 12. The CDR3 extends over 17 amino acids. The germline gives CDR1 SNHLY, CDR2 FYNNEI. The CDR3 bases are TGTGCCAGCAGTGAGCTTGGGCTAGCGGGGGCAGGGGATACGCAGTATTTT. Amino acid sequence: CASSELGLAGAGDTQYF.

This clone was recorded only once. The chain combines TRBV2 with TRBJ2-1; perhaps TRBD2 as D (6 bases). Trimming left V 10 bases short and J 5 bases short, with 18 bases between. Per germline, CDR1 SNHLY and CDR2 FYNNEI. This CDR3 comprises 14 residues. The CDR3 here is CATSAMGGDNEQFF. CDR3 DNA: TGTGCCACTTCAGCCATGGGGGGAGACAATGAGCAGTTCTTC.

This chain joins TRBV15 and TRBJ1-6; 7 bases match TRBD1. The CDR3 is 17 residues long. Germline CDR1 is LNHNV and CDR2 is YYDKDF (reference sequence). Trimming removed 1 base from V and 9 bases from J; junction bases left unmatched: 12. The CDR3 here is CATSRGQGGAFGSPLHF. DNA of the CDR3: TGTGCCACCAGCAGAGGTCAGGGGGGCGCATTTGGTTCACCCCTCCACTTT.

The V gene is TRBV5-1, the J gene TRBJ1-1, with 9 bases identical to TRBD1. V was clipped by 2 bases and J by 8 bases; unmatched bases: 7. This CDR3 comprises 14 residues. Per the germline V gene, CDR1 is SGHRS and CDR2 is YFSETQ. CDR3 sequence: CASSLLLTGGEAFF. The CDR3 DNA reads as TGCGCCAGCAGCTTATTATTGACAGGGGGAGAAGCTTTCTTT.

The chain combines TRBV2 with TRBJ1-1; D unclear. Per the germline V gene, CDR1 is SNHLY and CDR2 is FYNNEI. Trimming pared 6 bases from V and 0 bases from J, leaving 8 bases between. The CDR3 totals 13 residues. The CDR3 DNA reads as TGTGCCAGCAGCGATAACATGAACACTGAAGCTTTCTTT. This sequence encodes CASSDNMNTEAFF.

This sequence joins TRBV5-6 and TRBJ2-5; 8 nucleotides agree with TRBD2. V gave up 1 base and J gave up 4 bases; unmatched junction bases: 9. The CDR3 is made up of 16 amino acids. CDR1 is SGHDT, CDR2 YYEEEE, per germline. Here the CDR3 reads CASSLRGIAGLETQYF. The CDR3 DNA sequence: TGTGCCAGCAGCTTGAGGGGGATAGCGGGACTAGAGACCCAGTACTTC.

This clone was seen a handful of times. CDR3 region: CASSRDSSPAQPQHF. The CDR3 DNA reads TGTGCCAGCTCCCGGGACAGCAGCCCCGCTCAGCCCCAGCATTTT. The rearrangement links TRBV18 to TRBJ1-5; 7 positions agree with TRBD1. V lost 6 bases and J lost 6; bases outside the gene matches: 11. CDR3 size: 15 residues. CDR1 and CDR2 (germline): KGHSH, LQKENI.

The chain couples TRBV4-1 to TRBJ2-1; D gene uncertain. The CDR3 spans 11 residues. The germline gives CDR1 MGHRA, CDR2 YSYEKL. V shed 4 bases and J shed 5 bases, with 3 bases lying between them. CDR3 loop: CASSLHNEQFF. The CDR3 DNA reads as TGCGCCAGCAGCCTACACAATGAGCAGTTCTTC.

The rearrangement uses TRBV28 and TRBJ2-7; the D is unclear. CDR1 MDHEN and CDR2 SYDVKM come from the germline V gene. The CDR3 is 14 residues long. With 5 bases removed from V and 0 bases from J, the gap between germline ends came to 11 bases. The CDR3 DNA sequence: TGTGCCAGCAGTACCCCAGCTTCCTCCTACGAGCAGTACTTC. Translated: CASSTPASSYEQYF.

The rearrangement links TRBV7-2 to TRBJ1-1; D is uncertain. The germline CDR1 and CDR2 sequences are SGHTA and FQGNSA. The V gene lost 1 base and the J gene lost 7 bases, with 10 bases spanning the gap. CDR3 length: 13 amino acids. For the CDR3, the DNA is TGTGCCAGCAGCTTAGATGTGGCCGATGAAGCTTTCTTT. It encodes CASSLDVADEAFF.

The V call is TRBV7-2, the J call TRBJ2-5; a weak D match, TRBD2 (5 bases). Trimming took 5 bases from V and 10 from J, leaving 11 bases between them. Germline assignment: CDR1 SGHTA and CDR2 FQGNSA. The CDR3 is 11 amino acids. The DNA for the CDR3 is TGTGCCAGCAGCCCCGGGGTGGACCAGTACTTC. This sequence encodes CASSPGVDQYF.

CDR3 amino acids: CASSPLASGITSTDTQYF. CDR3 bases: TGTGCCAGCTCACCATTGGCTAGCGGGATCACCAGCACAGATACGCAGTATTTT. The chain combines TRBV18 with TRBJ2-3, with 9 bases that match TRBD2. V lost 2 bases, J lost 0 bases, and 9 bases stayed unmatched. The CDR3 is made up of 18 amino acids. Looked up from germline, CDR1 is KGHSH and CDR2 is LQKENI.

The CDR3 DNA is TGTGCCAGCAGTCCGCCGACAGGGGGCGCAACGGAGACCCAGTACTTC. It translates to CASSPPTGGATETQYF. The chain has TRBV28 and TRBJ2-5; 10 nucleotides align to TRBD1. The CDR3 runs 16 residues. Germline V gene sequence: CDR1 MDHEN, CDR2 SYDVKM. V gave up 5 bases and J gave up 5 bases; unmatched junction bases: 11. The full variable domain, completed using reference TRBV28 and TRBJ2-5, is DVKVTQSSRYLVKRTGEKVFLECVQDMDHENMFWYRQDPGLGLRLIYFSYDVKMKEKGDIPEGYSVSREKKERFSLILESASTNQTSMYLCASSPPTGGATETQYFGPGTRLLVL.

This rearrangement joins TRBV7-2 to TRBJ2-3; D perhaps matches TRBD2 (7 bases). Germline V gives CDR1 SGHTA, CDR2 FQGNSA. The germline V and J ends were trimmed by 4 bases and 4 bases, with 18 bases remaining between them. The CDR3 length is 16 residues. This CDR3 reads CASSSNGGLVADTQYF. As DNA, the CDR3 is TGTGCCAGCAGCTCCAACGGGGGGCTAGTTGCAGATACGCAGTATTTT.

The V gene is TRBV5-1, the J gene TRBJ2-3, with D tentatively TRBD1 or TRBD2 (5 bases each). Germline CDR1 and CDR2: SGHRS and YFSETQ. CDR3 length: 15 amino acids. The germline V and J ends were trimmed by 1 base and 4 bases, with 13 bases remaining between them. In DNA form, the CDR3 reads TGCGCCAGCAGCTTGCGGGACCGGGGTTCAGATACGCAGTATTTT. Amino acid sequence: CASSLRDRGSDTQYF.

The chain links TRBV10-2 to TRBJ2-5, with TRBD2 matching over 11 bases. The germline V gene encodes CDR1 WSHSY and CDR2 SAAADI. The V segment lost 6 bases and the J segment 5 bases; nucleotides outside the gene matches: 11. The CDR3 totals 16 residues. The CDR3 DNA is TGCGCCAGCAGATCCCTTAGCGGGGGGGCCCGGGAGACCCAGTACTTC. The encoded protein is CASRSLSGGARETQYF.

Comment on this clone: At the DNA level, this CDR3 is encoded by other sequences in the same sample as well. The chain has TRBV6-1 and TRBJ2-1, with D maybe TRBD1 (6 bases). The CDR3 is made up of 15 amino acids. Per the germline V gene, CDR1 is MNHNS and CDR2 is SASEGT. V was pared by 7 bases and J by 1 base, with 14 bases between. This CDR3 reads CASTRTVGSYNEQFF. As DNA, the CDR3 is TGTGCCAGCACTCGGACAGTCGGATCCTACAATGAGCAGTTCTTC.

The chain uses TRBV7-8 and TRBJ1-5; perhaps TRBD1 as D (6 bases). Germline-derived CDR1 and CDR2 are SGHVS and FQNEAQ. V lost 4 bases to trimming and J lost 0 bases, with 16 bases between them. The CDR3 runs to 17 residues. CDR3 DNA sequence: TGTGCCAGCAGCTCTCTTGGGGGGACACATAGCAATCAGCCCCAGCATTTT. It specifies CASSSLGGTHSNQPQHF. Together with reference TRBV7-8 and TRBJ1-5, the CDR3 gives the full variable domain: GAGVSQSPRYKVAKRGQDVALRCDPISGHVSLFWYQQALGQGPEFLTYFQNEAQLDKSGLPSDRFFAERPEGSVSTLKIQRTQQEDSAVYLCASSSLGGTHSNQPQHFGDGTRLSIL.